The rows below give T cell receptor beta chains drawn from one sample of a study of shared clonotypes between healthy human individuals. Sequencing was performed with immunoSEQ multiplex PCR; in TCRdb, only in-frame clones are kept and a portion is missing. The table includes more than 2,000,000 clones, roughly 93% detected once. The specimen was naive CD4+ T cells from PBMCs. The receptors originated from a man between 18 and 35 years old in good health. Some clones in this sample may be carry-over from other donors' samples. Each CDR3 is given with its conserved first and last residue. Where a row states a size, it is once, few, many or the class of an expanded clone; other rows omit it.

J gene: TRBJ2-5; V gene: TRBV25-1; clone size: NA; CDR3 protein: CASSDRQQETQYF
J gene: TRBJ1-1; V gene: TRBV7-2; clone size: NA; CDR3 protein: CASSLGSWGNTEAFF
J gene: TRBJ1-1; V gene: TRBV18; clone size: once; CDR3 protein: CASSPGTAMNTEAFF
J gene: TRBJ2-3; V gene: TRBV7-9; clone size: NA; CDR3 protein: CASSLSDTQYF
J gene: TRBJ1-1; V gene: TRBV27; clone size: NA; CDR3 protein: CASSLNLGDLGAFF
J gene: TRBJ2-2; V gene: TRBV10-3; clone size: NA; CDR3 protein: CAISLHQGTTTGELFF
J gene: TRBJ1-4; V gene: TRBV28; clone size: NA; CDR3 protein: CASSPGTLGEKLFF
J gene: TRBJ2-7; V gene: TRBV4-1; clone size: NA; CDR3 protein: CASSPRQTPGLAGLLLTYEQYF
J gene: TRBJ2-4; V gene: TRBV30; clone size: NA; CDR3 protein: CAWAQGYRGQSKNIQYF
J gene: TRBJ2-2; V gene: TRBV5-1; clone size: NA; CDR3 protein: CASSASPGGLSSGELFF
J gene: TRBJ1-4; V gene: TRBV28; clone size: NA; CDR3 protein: CASLTAARYEKLFF
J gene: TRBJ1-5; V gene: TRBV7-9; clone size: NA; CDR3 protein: CASSPGQSPNQPQHF
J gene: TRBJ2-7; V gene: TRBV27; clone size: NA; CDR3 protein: CASSIGGGPQQYF
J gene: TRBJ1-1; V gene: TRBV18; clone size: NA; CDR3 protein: CASSPGAVGTEAFF
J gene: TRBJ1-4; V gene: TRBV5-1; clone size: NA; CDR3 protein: CASSPSEWVAGGKLFF
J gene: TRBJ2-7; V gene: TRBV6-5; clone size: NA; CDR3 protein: CASSYSKQYGGYEQYF
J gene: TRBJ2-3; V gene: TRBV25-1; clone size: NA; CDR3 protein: CASSVVGTDTQYF
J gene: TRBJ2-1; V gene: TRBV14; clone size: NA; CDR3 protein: CASSHSSLAGIYNEQFF
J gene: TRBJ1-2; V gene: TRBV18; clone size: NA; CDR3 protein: CASSPWGSYGYTF
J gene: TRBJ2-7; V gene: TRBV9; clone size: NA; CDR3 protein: CASSVEVRESEQYF
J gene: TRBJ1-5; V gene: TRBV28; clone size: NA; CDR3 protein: CASSSPDKSPYQPQHF
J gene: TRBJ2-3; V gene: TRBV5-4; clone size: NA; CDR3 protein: CASSLSTDTQYF
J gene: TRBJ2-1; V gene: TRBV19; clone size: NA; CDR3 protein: CASTLSTGMVNNEQFF
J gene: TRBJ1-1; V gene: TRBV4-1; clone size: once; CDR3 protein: CASRQPFPLRGTEAFF
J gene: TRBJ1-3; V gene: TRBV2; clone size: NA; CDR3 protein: CASSEMGNTIYF
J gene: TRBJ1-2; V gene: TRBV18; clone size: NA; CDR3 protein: CASSPRDADLTYGYTF
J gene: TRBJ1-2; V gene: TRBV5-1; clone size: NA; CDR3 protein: CASSLGSGFGRGYTF
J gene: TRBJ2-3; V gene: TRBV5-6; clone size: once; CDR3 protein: CASSLVVSTDTQYF
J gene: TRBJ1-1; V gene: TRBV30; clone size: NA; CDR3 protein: CAWLNSRTEAFF
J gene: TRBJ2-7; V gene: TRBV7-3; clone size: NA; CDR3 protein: CASSPSGGSYEQYF
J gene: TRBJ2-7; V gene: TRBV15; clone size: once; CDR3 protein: CATSRDRAGRRYEQYF
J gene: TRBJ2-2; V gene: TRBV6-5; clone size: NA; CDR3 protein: CASSYVGTSNTGELFF
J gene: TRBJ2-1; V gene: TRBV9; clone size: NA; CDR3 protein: CASSANLGVGLYNEQFF
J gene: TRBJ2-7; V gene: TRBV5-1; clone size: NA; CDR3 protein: CASSLSTRSDEQYF
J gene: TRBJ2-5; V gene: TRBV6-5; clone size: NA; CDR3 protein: CASSYPGSETQYF
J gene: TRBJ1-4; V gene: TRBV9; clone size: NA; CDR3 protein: CASSVGQGASSSEKLFF
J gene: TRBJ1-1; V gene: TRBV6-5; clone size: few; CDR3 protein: CATRRQFGNTEAFF
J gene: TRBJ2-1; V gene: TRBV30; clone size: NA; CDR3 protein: CAWRTIQSYNEQFF
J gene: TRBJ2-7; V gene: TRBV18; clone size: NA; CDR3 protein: CASSLLDGPYEQYF
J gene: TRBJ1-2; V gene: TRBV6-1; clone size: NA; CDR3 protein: CASSELGTGYGGYTF
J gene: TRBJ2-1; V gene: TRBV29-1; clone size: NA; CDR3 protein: CSVGLLTYNEQFF
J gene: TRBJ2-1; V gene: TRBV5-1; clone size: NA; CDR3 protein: CASSLLLAGGNNEQFF
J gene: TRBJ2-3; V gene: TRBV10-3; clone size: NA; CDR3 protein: CAIGERESTDTQYF
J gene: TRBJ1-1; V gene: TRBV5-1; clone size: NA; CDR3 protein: CASGRGTLNMNTEAFF
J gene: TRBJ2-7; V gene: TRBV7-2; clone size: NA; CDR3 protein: CASSRDSRYYEQYF
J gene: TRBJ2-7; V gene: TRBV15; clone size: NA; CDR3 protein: CATSSRASSYEQYF